The 18 T cell receptor beta chains in this list originate from one sample, sequenced in a study of cytomegalovirus exposure and HLA in healthy donors (dated by TCRdb to the late 2010s). Libraries were made using the immunoSEQ multiplex PCR assay. For the multiplex PCR, a mixture combining 60 forward primers for TCR Vbeta segments and 13 reverse primers for TCR Jbeta segments was used. This immuneACCESS table, as held by TCRdb, lists in-frame sequences with V and J called but not all clones. Of the missing ones, under half trace to an unresolved V gene in checked studies; the others have no known cause. The sample table lists approximately 110,000 clones, approximately 81% of them with a count of one. The top ten clonotypes cover around 3% of the sample. Sequenced: PBMCs. Receptors originate from a woman under 30 in good health and CMV-seropositive.

The rearrangement links TRBV25-1 to TRBJ1-4; D ambiguous. Germline CDR1 and CDR2: MGHDK and SYGVNS. This CDR3 comprises 13 residues. With 1 base removed from V and 8 bases from J, the gap between germline ends came to 8 bases. The CDR3 DNA reads TGTGCCAGCAGTGAATGGTCCGAGGAAAAACTGTTTTTT. It encodes CASSEWSEEKLFF.

In its sample, this clone was seen once. The chain combines TRBV6-5 with TRBJ1-1; D gene unclear. The CDR3 runs to 14 residues. V lost 5 bases and J 3 bases, leaving 13 bases between the germline ends. Germline CDR1 MNHEY, CDR2 SVGAGI. DNA for the CDR3: TGTGCCAGCAGTGAATTTGCAGGCTACACTGAAGCTTTCTTT. It is translated as CASSEFAGYTEAFF.

The chain couples TRBV4-1 to TRBJ2-1; the D gene is possibly TRBD2 (7 bases). Germline V lookup: CDR1 MGHRA, CDR2 YSYEKL. The V end was cut by 0 bases, the J end by 8 bases, with 11 bases between. The CDR3 totals 14 residues. The CDR3, as DNA: TGCGCCAGCAGCCAAGATAAAGGGGGGGATGAGCAGTTCTTC. It translates to CASSQDKGGDEQFF.

The V and J genes are TRBV28 and TRBJ1-2; D is uncertain. Trimming took off 3 bases at V and 8 bases at J, with 22 bases between the two ends. Germline V gene sequence: CDR1 MDHEN, CDR2 SYDVKM. The CDR3 is made up of 16 amino acids. CDR3 loop: CASSLRPSGRARGYTF. The DNA of the CDR3 is TGTGCCAGCAGTTTGCGCCCGTCGGGGAGGGCGAGGGGCTACACCTTC.

The chain links TRBV7-9 to TRBJ1-4; no clear D. The CDR3 has 12 residues. Trimming cost V 2 bases and J 7 bases, with 5 bases left between them. CDR1 and CDR2 from the germline V gene are SEHNR and FQNEAQ (reference sequence). The CDR3 protein is CASSLRAEKLFF. Here the CDR3 DNA reads TGTGCCAGCAGCTTAAGAGCTGAAAAACTGTTTTTT.

The table lists this clone with a few counts. This chain links TRBV5-1 with TRBJ1-1, with unresolved D. This CDR3 has 13 residues. V was pared by 7 bases and J by 0 bases, with 10 bases between. CDR1 and CDR2 from the germline V gene are SGHRS and YFSETQ. The chain's CDR3 is CASSRVMNTEAFF. Written as DNA, the CDR3 is TGCGCCAGCTCCCGCGTCATGAACACTGAAGCTTTCTTT.

In its sample, this clone was seen a few times. This sequence joins TRBV29-1 and TRBJ1-1; no clear D. CDR3 length equals 11 residues. Trimming removed 0 bases at V and 8 bases at J, with 7 bases between. Per germline, CDR1 SQVTM and CDR2 ANQGSEA. The CDR3 region has the DNA TGCAGCGTTGAAGATCCGGGAGAAGCTTTCTTT. Amino acid sequence: CSVEDPGEAFF.

The chain employs TRBV27 and TRBJ1-5; TRBD1 aligns across 9 bases. The CDR3 spans 14 residues. Germline loops: CDR1 MNHEY, CDR2 SMNVEV (reference sequence). The V and J ends lost 5 bases and 10 bases, in that order; junction bases with no gene match: 9. Here the CDR3 DNA reads TGTGCCAGCAGTGCGGACAGGGGTTTGGGTCCCCAGCATTTT. This sequence encodes CASSADRGLGPQHF.

V gene TRBV5-1 combines with J gene TRBJ1-5; TRBD1 matches 7 bases. The CDR3 runs to 15 residues. CDR1 is SGHRS and CDR2 is YFSETQ in the germline V gene. Trimming took 4 bases from V and 8 from J; bases not matched to a gene: 12. This CDR3 is CASSRGQLGVEPQHF. The CDR3 DNA reads as TGCGCCAGCAGCAGGGGACAGCTGGGCGTGGAGCCCCAGCATTTT.

The chain links TRBV5-1 to TRBJ2-7; 11 positions match TRBD2. Germline CDR1 SGHRS, CDR2 YFSETQ. The length of the CDR3 is 18 residues. Unmatched junction bases numbered 14, after V lost 0 bases and J lost 6 bases. The CDR3 here is CASSLGASGRSLLSEQYF. The CDR3 nucleotides are TGCGCCAGCAGCTTGGGTGCTAGCGGGAGGTCTCTTTTGAGCGAGCAGTACTTC.

This clone was counted once. The chain employs TRBV4-1 and TRBJ2-7; 13 positions match TRBD2. The CDR3 spans 19 residues. The J segment lost 4 bases and the V segment lost 2 bases, leaving 14 bases of the junction unmatched. Germline V gives CDR1 MGHRA, CDR2 YSYEKL. This chain's CDR3 is CASSQPLLAGGPGPYEQYF. Written as DNA, the CDR3 is TGCGCCAGCAGCCAACCCTTACTAGCGGGAGGGCCGGGGCCATACGAGCAGTACTTC.

The CDR3 protein is CASSLAPGNNQPQHF. DNA of the CDR3: TGTGCCAGCAGCTTGGCCCCGGGGAACAATCAGCCCCAGCATTTT. The chain joins TRBV5-6 to TRBJ1-5; D is unclear. V lost 0 bases to trimming and J lost 3 bases, with 10 bases between them. Germline assignment: CDR1 SGHDT and CDR2 YYEEEE. CDR3 size: 15 residues.

This clone was seen once. Here the CDR3 reads CASSPHRGPSGANVLTF. CDR3 DNA: TGTGCCAGCAGCCCGCACAGGGGCCCCTCTGGGGCCAACGTCCTGACTTTC. V gene TRBV7-9 combines with J gene TRBJ2-6, with 7 bases that match TRBD1. Germline V gene sequence: CDR1 SEHNR, CDR2 FQNEAQ (reference sequence). V shed 5 bases, J shed 0 bases, and the junction held 7 bases outside the gene matches. The CDR3 extends over 17 amino acids.

This CDR3 is CASSDTRLAGKADTQYF. In DNA, the CDR3 is TGTGCCAGCAGCGACACAAGACTAGCGGGCAAGGCAGATACGCAGTATTTT. This rearrangement joins TRBV7-8 to TRBJ2-3; 10 nucleotides match TRBD2. V trimming: 5 bases; J trimming: 4 bases; junction bases outside the gene matches: 12. Germline CDR1 and CDR2: SGHVS and FQNEAQ. The CDR3 has 17 residues.

V gene TRBV11-2 combines with J gene TRBJ1-2, with a tentative D call TRBD1 (6 bases). The CDR3 length is 13 residues. Germline CDR1 SGHAT, CDR2 FQNNGV. V shed 3 bases and J shed 6 bases, with 11 bases lying between them. The CDR3 DNA reads as TGTGCCAGCAGCTTTGGCAGGGGCCATGGCTACACCTTC. Its translation: CASSFGRGHGYTF.

J is TRBJ1-5 and V is TRBV4-1, with a possible D match to TRBD1 (6 bases). The CDR3 is made up of 11 amino acids. The germline V gene encodes CDR1 MGHRA and CDR2 YSYEKL. Trimming cost V 2 bases and J 11 bases, with 7 bases left between them. Written as DNA, the CDR3 is TGCGCCAGCAGCCAAAACAGGGCCCAGCATTTT. Its protein is CASSQNRAQHF.

CDR3 sequence reads: CASSLARTSGIGETQYF. The CDR3 DNA reads as TGTGCCAGCAGCTTGGCCAGGACTAGCGGGATAGGAGAGACCCAGTACTTC. The chain recombines TRBV5-6 with TRBJ2-5; 12 bases match TRBD2. Trimming at V came to 0 bases and at J to 4 bases, leaving 7 bases not matched to a gene. Looked up from germline, CDR1 is SGHDT and CDR2 is YYEEEE. The CDR3 covers 17 residues.

The chain links TRBV7-9 to TRBJ2-1; 7 bases match TRBD2. The CDR3 is 14 amino acids. Germline loops: CDR1 SEHNR, CDR2 FQNEAQ (reference sequence). Trimming at V came to 1 base and at J to 9 bases, leaving 6 bases not matched to a gene. In DNA form, the CDR3 reads TGTGCCAGCAGCTTAGTGGGGGGGGGAGGTGAGCAGTTCTTC. Its translation: CASSLVGGGGEQFF.